A single sample gave rise to the 10 T cell receptor beta chains below, sequenced in a study of cytomegalovirus exposure and HLA in healthy donors. In the PCR, 60 Vbeta and 13 Jbeta primers were used. Generated by immunoSEQ multiplex PCR, the TCRdb table keeps only in-frame clones and is missing some. The sample holds 200,000 or so clones, about four fifths seen once. Sequenced: PBMCs. These receptors came from a boy aged 5 to 17 in good health and CMV-seronegative.

This clone was counted once. The chain links TRBV10-2 to TRBJ1-1, with a possible D match to TRBD1 (5 bases). The CDR3 is 13 amino acids. V was cut by 3 bases and J by 3 bases, with 8 bases left in between. From germline, CDR1 is WSHSY and CDR2 SAAADI. As DNA, the CDR3 is TGCGCCAGCAGTGATACAGGATACACTGAAGCTTTCTTT. It yields the protein CASSDTGYTEAFF.

The rearrangement uses TRBV5-1 and TRBJ2-7; D is possibly TRBD1 (7 bases). Trimming took 1 base from V and 2 from J, leaving 10 bases between them. There are 14 residues in the CDR3. From germline, CDR1 is SGHRS and CDR2 YFSETQ. The CDR3 DNA follows: TGCGCCAGCAGCTTGACAGGGGAGGCCTACGAGCAGTACTTC. Protein sequence: CASSLTGEAYEQYF.

The chain couples TRBV11-1 to TRBJ1-5, with 7 bases aligning to TRBD1. V was clipped by 3 bases and J by 5 bases; unmatched bases: 4. CDR3 length: 14 amino acids. CDR1 is SGHAT, CDR2 FQDESV, per germline (reference sequence). The CDR3 DNA sequence: TGTGCCAGCAGCTTGACAGGGAGGCATCAGCCCCAGCATTTT. Protein product: CASSLTGRHQPQHF. The full variable domain, in which reference TRBV11-1 and TRBJ1-5 provide the parts outside the CDR3, is EAEVAQSPRYKITEKSQAVAFWCDPISGHATLYWYRQILGQGPELLVQFQDESVVDDSQLPKDRFSAERLKGVDSTLKIQPAELGDSAMYLCASSLTGRHQPQHFGDGTRLSIL.

This clone was seen only a few times. The chain carries TRBV30 and TRBJ1-2, with TRBD1 matching 7 bases. Germline trimming cut 0 bases from V and 8 bases from J; bases unmatched to any gene: 12. In germline, CDR1 is GTSNPN, CDR2 SVGIG (reference sequence). The CDR3 spans 15 residues. CDR3 sequence reads: CAWSVVGGTVEGYTF. DNA of the CDR3: TGTGCCTGGAGTGTAGTTGGAGGGACAGTTGAAGGCTACACCTTC.

The chain employs TRBV11-2 and TRBJ2-7; no clear D gene. CDR1 is SGHAT and CDR2 is FQNNGV in the germline V gene. CDR3 length equals 13 residues. Between the trimmed V and J ends, which lost 3 bases and 3 bases, there was a span of 9 bases. The CDR3 here is CASSFLTDYEQYF. The CDR3, as DNA: TGTGCCAGCAGCTTCCTTACAGACTACGAGCAGTACTTC.

The CDR3 DNA reads TGTGCCAGCAGTTGGGACAGGGGGCTCTCCGAGCAGTACTTC. Protein product: CASSWDRGLSEQYF. The V call is TRBV27, the J call TRBJ2-7; TRBD1 matches 12 bases. V dropped 4 bases and J dropped 6; count of bases not matched to a gene: 4. CDR1 and CDR2 from the germline V gene are MNHEY and SMNVEV (reference sequence). The CDR3 extends over 14 amino acids.

The rearrangement links TRBV15 to TRBJ2-7, with 7 bases identical to TRBD1. This CDR3 has 16 amino acids. Losses at the gene ends were 1 base for V and 1 base for J; bases not matched to a gene: 7. CDR1 and CDR2 (germline): LNHNV, YYDKDF (reference sequence). CDR3 DNA: TGTGCCACCAGCAGAGTGGTCGGCAGGGGGTCCTACGAGCAGTACTTC. Translation: CATSRVVGRGSYEQYF.

V is TRBV29-1 and J is TRBJ2-3, with 12 bases fitting TRBD2. Losses at the gene ends were 5 bases for V and 2 bases for J; bases not matched to a gene: 20. The CDR3 length is 20 residues. Germline CDR1 reads SQVTM; CDR2 reads ANQGSEA. DNA for the CDR3: TGCAGCGTTCGTACTAGCGGGAGGCCGATTGACAGGAGAAACACAGATACGCAGTATTTT. Translated: CSVRTSGRPIDRRNTDTQYF.

This chain uses TRBV18 with TRBJ2-7; D is unresolved. Trimming shortened V by 6 bases and J by 3 bases, and 9 bases separated the two germline ends. This CDR3 region has 12 residues. Germline assignment: CDR1 KGHSH and CDR2 LQKENI. The CDR3 loop reads CASSLHSYEQYF. The CDR3 region has the DNA TGTGCCAGCTCTCTACACAGCTACGAGCAGTACTTC.

The chain has TRBV29-1 and TRBJ2-5; possible D gene TRBD2, 6 bases. In germline, CDR1 is SQVTM, CDR2 ANQGSEA. V was shortened by 0 bases and J by 0 bases, with 29 bases between the two germline ends. The CDR3 has 21 residues. This CDR3 is CSVEDLGSRDLKRPYQETQYF. DNA for the CDR3: TGCAGCGTTGAAGACCTCGGGAGTCGGGACCTCAAACGACCGTACCAAGAGACCCAGTACTTC. Full variable domain (missing parts from reference TRBV29-1 and TRBJ2-5): SAVISQKPSRDICQRGTSLTIQCQVDSQVTMMFWYRQQPGQSLTLIATANQGSEATYESGFVIDKFPISRPNLTFSTLTVSNMSPEDSSIYLCSVEDLGSRDLKRPYQETQYFGPGTRLLVL.